These T cell receptor beta chains were read from a single sample in a study of blood T cell repertoires in COVID-19. Only in-frame clones appear in the TCRdb table, and some are missing; sequencing was by immunoSEQ multiplex PCR. The table includes 150,000 to 200,000 clones, more than 70% detected once. Sample: peripheral blood. These receptor sequences come from a human donor in a cohort sampled during active COVID-19. Both conserved end residues are part of each CDR3. A D gene is named only where the DNA matches it firmly. The size of a clone is reported for some rows only, either as once, few or many, or as a class for expanded clones.

D gene	J gene	clone size	V gene	CDR3 protein	CDR3 DNA
TRBD2	TRBJ2-3	few	TRBV5-1	CASGSGGGTDTQYF	TGCGCCAGTGGTAGCGGGGGGGGCACAGATACGCAGTATTTT
TRBD1	TRBJ1-6	once	TRBV6-5	CASSYSGYRGRVPLHF	TGTGCCAGCAGTTACTCCGGCTACAGGGGGCGTGTACCCCTCCACTTT
TRBD2	TRBJ2-7	NA	TRBV29-1	CSVGGESLREQYF	TGCAGCGTGGGGGGGGAGTCACTGCGGGAGCAGTACTTC
TRBD1	TRBJ2-7	NA	TRBV30	CAWSFGQAIYEQYF	TGTGCCTGGAGTTTTGGACAGGCTATCTACGAGCAGTACTTC
TRBD2	TRBJ2-7	NA	TRBV27	CASSSGGRGASYEQYF	TGTGCCAGCAGCTCGGGTGGGAGGGGCGCCTCCTACGAGCAGTACTTC
NA	TRBJ1-1	once	TRBV28	CASSLRGRGTEAFF	TGTGCCAGCAGTTTGCGAGGGCGGGGCACTGAAGCTTTCTTT
NA	TRBJ1-2	NA	TRBV7-9	CASSPGAGLTYGYTF	TGTGCCAGCAGCCCCGGAGCAGGGTTGACCTATGGCTACACCTTC
NA	TRBJ1-2	NA	TRBV9	CASSLVPGDPNYGYTF	TGTGCCAGCAGCCTAGTCCCAGGGGACCCTAACTATGGCTACACCTTC
NA	TRBJ1-2	NA	TRBV2	CASTPLNYGYTF	TGTGCCAGCACCCCACTCAACTATGGCTACACCTTC
TRBD1	TRBJ2-2	few	TRBV13	CASSHRDRASVGELFF	TGTGCCAGCAGCCATCGGGACAGGGCGTCCGTGGGGGAGCTGTTTTTT
TRBD1	TRBJ2-7	NA	TRBV7-2	CASSPGQGAYEQYF	TGTGCCAGCAGCCCTGGACAGGGGGCATACGAGCAGTACTTC
NA	TRBJ2-2	once	TRBV5-1	CASRVGVTGELFF	TGCGCCAGCAGAGTAGGGGTAACCGGGGAGCTGTTTTTT
NA	TRBJ2-5	NA	TRBV4-3	CASSQDLAETQYF	TGCGCCAGCAGCCAAGACCTAGCCGAGACCCAGTACTTC
TRBD1	TRBJ2-3	NA	TRBV19	CASSSRDRGTDTQYF	TGTGCCAGTAGTAGCCGGGACAGGGGCACAGATACGCAGTATTTT
NA	TRBJ2-2	NA	TRBV19	CASRLAGEGTGELFF	TGTGCCAGTAGGTTAGCAGGGGAAGGTACCGGGGAGCTGTTTTTT
TRBD2	TRBJ2-1	NA	TRBV4-3	CASGGGRGGNNEQFF	TGCGCCAGCGGAGGTGGGCGGGGGGGAAACAATGAGCAGTTCTTC
TRBD2	TRBJ2-1	many	TRBV9	CASSVDPYSGSTFF	TGTGCCAGCAGCGTAGACCCATATAGCGGGAGTACGTTCTTC
NA	TRBJ2-1	NA	TRBV19	CASSPRGAEQFF	TGTGCCAGTAGTCCCAGGGGAGCTGAGCAGTTCTTC
NA	TRBJ2-1	NA	TRBV2	CASSEREHAHNEQFF	TGTGCCAGCAGTGAGAGGGAGCACGCGCACAATGAGCAGTTCTTC
NA	TRBJ2-7	NA	TRBV27	CATTNHRAEQYF	TGTGCCACCACGAACCACAGGGCCGAGCAGTACTTC
TRBD1	TRBJ1-5	NA	TRBV6-4	CASHALNRGGWYSNQPQHF	TGTGCCAGCCATGCGTTAAACAGGGGTGGATGGTATAGCAATCAGCCCCAGCATTTT
TRBD1	TRBJ2-7	NA	TRBV6-6	CASSREGQIPEQYF	TGTGCCAGCAGCAGAGAGGGACAGATCCCCGAGCAGTACTTC
TRBD1	TRBJ1-4	NA	TRBV28	CASSLPGQGNEKLFF	TGTGCCAGCAGCCTCCCGGGACAGGGGAATGAAAAACTGTTTTTT
NA	TRBJ1-2	NA	TRBV6-5	CASRRDYGYTF	TGTGCCAGCCGGCGGGACTATGGCTACACCTTC
NA	TRBJ1-2	once	TRBV12-3/TRBV12-4	CASSSFYGYTF	TGTGCCAGCAGTTCTTTCTATGGCTACACCTTC
NA	TRBJ2-3	NA	TRBV5-4	CASSASTGTTDTQYF	TGTGCCAGCAGCGCGTCGACAGGCACCACAGATACGCAGTATTTT
NA	TRBJ2-7	NA	TRBV6-5	CASRAVDYEQYF	TGTGCCAGCAGGGCCGTCGACTACGAGCAGTACTTC
NA	TRBJ1-4	NA	TRBV3-1/TRBV3-2	CASSPTGPTNEKLFF	TGTGCCAGCAGCCCCACAGGGCCAACTAATGAAAAACTGTTTTTT
TRBD1	TRBJ1-2	NA	TRBV28	CASSDRVGYTF	TGTGCCAGCAGTGACAGGGTCGGCTACACCTTC
NA	TRBJ1-5	NA	TRBV6-6	CASSYSSSNQPQHF	TGTGCCAGCAGTTACTCGAGTAGCAATCAGCCCCAGCATTTT
TRBD2	TRBJ2-3	NA	TRBV30	CAWSVLSGGPDTQYF	TGTGCCTGGAGTGTTTTATCGGGGGGGCCCGATACGCAGTATTTT
TRBD1	TRBJ2-7	NA	TRBV6-2/TRBV6-3	CASSPDRVFPYEQYF	TGTGCCAGCAGCCCCGACAGGGTCTTCCCCTACGAGCAGTACTTC
NA	TRBJ2-4	NA	TRBV5-1	CASSQNPGAGSKNIQYF	TGCGCCAGCAGTCAGAACCCAGGGGCCGGGTCCAAAAACATTCAGTACTTC
TRBD1	TRBJ1-1	NA	TRBV10-2	CASRETGGEREAFF	TGCGCCAGCAGGGAGACAGGGGGGGAGCGTGAAGCTTTCTTT
NA	TRBJ1-5	NA	TRBV7-6	CASSLEPPGVGSNQPQHF	TGTGCCAGCAGCTTAGAGCCCCCCGGGGTCGGTAGCAATCAGCCCCAGCATTTT
NA	TRBJ1-2	NA	TRBV27	CASSLAVNYGYTF	TGTGCCAGCAGTCTGGCGGTTAACTATGGCTACACCTTC
TRBD2	TRBJ2-1	once	TRBV14	CASSPKPGLVYNEQFF	TGTGCCAGCAGCCCCAAACCGGGACTAGTGTACAATGAGCAGTTCTTC
TRBD2	TRBJ2-7	NA	TRBV7-9	CASSPTRGYPYEQYF	TGTGCCAGCAGCCCGACGCGGGGGTACCCCTACGAGCAGTACTTC
TRBD2	TRBJ2-3	NA	TRBV7-9	CASSLAPSGDTDTQYF	TGTGCCAGCAGCTTAGCCCCTAGCGGGGACACAGATACGCAGTATTTT
TRBD1	TRBJ1-5	few	TRBV3-1/TRBV3-2	CASSQGGQGSNQPQHF	TGTGCCAGCAGCCAAGGAGGACAGGGTAGCAATCAGCCCCAGCATTTT
TRBD2	TRBJ2-7	NA	TRBV27	CASSSRGGTSGTYEQYF	TGTGCCAGCAGTTCCAGAGGGGGGACTAGCGGGACCTACGAGCAGTACTTC
TRBD2	TRBJ2-7	NA	TRBV6-5	CASSSGAWEQYF	TGTGCCAGTTCTAGCGGGGCATGGGAGCAGTACTTC
TRBD1	TRBJ1-4	NA	TRBV18	CASSRLRGPNEKLFF	TGTGCCAGTTCAAGACTCAGGGGGCCCAATGAAAAACTGTTTTTT
TRBD1	TRBJ2-3	NA	TRBV5-6	CASSSNRQGATDTQYF	TGTGCCAGCAGCTCTAACAGACAGGGGGCCACAGATACGCAGTATTTT
NA	TRBJ2-3	NA	TRBV4-2	CASSQVGQGTDTQYF	TGTGCCAGCAGCCAAGTGGGGCAGGGCACAGATACGCAGTATTTT
NA	TRBJ1-5	NA	TRBV10-3	CAISAGLEGNQPQHF	TGTGCCATCAGTGCAGGACTTGAGGGCAATCAGCCCCAGCATTTT
NA	TRBJ1-4	NA	TRBV7-8	CASSNIRRANEKLFF	TGTGCCAGCAGCAACATTCGACGGGCTAATGAAAAACTGTTTTTT
NA	TRBJ1-6	NA	TRBV6-5	CASSPGGSYNSPLHF	TGTGCCAGCAGTCCCGGGGGGTCCTATAATTCACCCCTCCACTTT
TRBD1	TRBJ1-4	NA	TRBV5-5	CASSSQGAENEKLFF	TGTGCCAGCAGCTCTCAGGGGGCGGAAAATGAAAAACTGTTTTTT
NA	TRBJ1-4	NA	TRBV7-8	CASSLSSPGGSLEKLFF	TGTGCCAGCAGCCTTAGTTCCCCGGGGGGGAGTCTGGAAAAACTGTTTTTT
TRBD2	TRBJ2-1	NA	TRBV9	CASSVTSAEQFF	TGTGCCAGCAGCGTTACTAGCGCTGAGCAGTTCTTC